This T cell receptor (beta chain) was observed in a study of T cells in Graves' hyperthyroidism and ophthalmopathy. Whole-study context: Before treatment of any kind, peripheral blood was taken at initial diagnosis.

A note on this clonotype: Its antigen is as yet unknown. This clone may be a read error of a much larger clone one base away.

Germline CDR1 and CDR2: SGHTA and FQGNSA. The CDR3 has 14 amino acids. Amplified TCR beta CDR3 regions derived from RNA transcripts. The HTBI primer set was used in a first-round RT-PCR of the TCR CDR3. A single record per CDR3 protein comes from TCRdb applying MiXCR to the multiplex PCR reads. The sample carries 530,000 or so distinct CDR3 sequences, about a sixth recorded once. Whole-study results and caveats: In validation, the model predicted ophthalmopathy. These predictions came a median about 6.5 months before onset.

This clonotype originated in a woman aged 18-29 years with Graves' ophthalmopathy. Sequencing was done on a sample of blood. This chain uses TRBV7-2 with TRBJ1-5, with 7 bases aligning to TRBD1. The CDR3 DNA reads TGTGCCAGCAGCTTACCAACAGGGGATCAGTCCCAGCATTTT. Its protein is CASSLPTGDQSQHF.